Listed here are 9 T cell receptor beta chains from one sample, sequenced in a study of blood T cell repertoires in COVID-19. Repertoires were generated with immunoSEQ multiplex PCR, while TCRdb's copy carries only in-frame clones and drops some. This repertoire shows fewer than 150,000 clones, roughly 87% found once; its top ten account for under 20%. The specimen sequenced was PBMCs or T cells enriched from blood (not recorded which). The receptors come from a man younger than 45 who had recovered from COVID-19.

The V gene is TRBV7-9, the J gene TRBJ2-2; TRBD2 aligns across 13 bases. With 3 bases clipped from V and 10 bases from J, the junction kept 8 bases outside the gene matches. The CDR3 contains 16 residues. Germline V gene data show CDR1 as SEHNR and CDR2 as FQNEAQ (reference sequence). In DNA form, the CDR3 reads TGTGCCAGCAGCTTGGGGACTAGCGGGATGGGCGCGGAGCTGTTTTTT. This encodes CASSLGTSGMGAELFF.

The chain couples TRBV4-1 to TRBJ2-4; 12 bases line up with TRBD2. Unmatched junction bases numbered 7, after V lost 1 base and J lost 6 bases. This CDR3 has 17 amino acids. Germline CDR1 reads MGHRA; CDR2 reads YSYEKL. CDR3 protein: CASSQVNLLAGGNIQYF. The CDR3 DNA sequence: TGCGCCAGCAGCCAAGTAAATTTACTAGCGGGAGGAAACATTCAGTACTTC.

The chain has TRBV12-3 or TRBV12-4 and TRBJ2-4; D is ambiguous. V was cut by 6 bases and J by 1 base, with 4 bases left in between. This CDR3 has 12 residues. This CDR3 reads CASREAKNIQYF. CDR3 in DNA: TGTGCCAGCAGGGAGGCCAAAAACATTCAGTACTTC.

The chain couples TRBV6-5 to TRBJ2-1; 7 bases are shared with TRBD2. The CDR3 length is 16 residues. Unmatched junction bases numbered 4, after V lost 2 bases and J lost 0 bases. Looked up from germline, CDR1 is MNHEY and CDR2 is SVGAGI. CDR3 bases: TGTGCCAGCAGTTACGGAGCGGGAAACTCCTACAATGAGCAGTTCTTC. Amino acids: CASSYGAGNSYNEQFF.

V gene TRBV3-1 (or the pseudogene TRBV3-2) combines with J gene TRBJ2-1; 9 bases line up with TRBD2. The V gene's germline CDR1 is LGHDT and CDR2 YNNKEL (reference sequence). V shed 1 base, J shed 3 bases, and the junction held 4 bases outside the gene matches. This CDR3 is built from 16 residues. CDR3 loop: CASSQGVAGDYNEQFF. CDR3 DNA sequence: TGTGCCAGCAGCCAAGGGGTAGCGGGAGACTACAATGAGCAGTTCTTC.

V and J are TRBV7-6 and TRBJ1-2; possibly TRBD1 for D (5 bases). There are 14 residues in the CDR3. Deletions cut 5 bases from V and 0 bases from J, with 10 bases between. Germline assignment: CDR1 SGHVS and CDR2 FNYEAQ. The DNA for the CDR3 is TGTGCCAGCAGCCCGGACACCGCTAACTATGGCTACACCTTC. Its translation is CASSPDTANYGYTF. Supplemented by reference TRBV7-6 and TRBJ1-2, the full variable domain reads GAGVSQSPRYKVTKRGQDVALRCDPISGHVSLYWYRQALGQGPEFLTYFNYEAQQDKSGLPNDRFSAERPEGSISTLTIQRTEQRDSAMYRCASSPDTANYGYTFGSGTRLTVV.

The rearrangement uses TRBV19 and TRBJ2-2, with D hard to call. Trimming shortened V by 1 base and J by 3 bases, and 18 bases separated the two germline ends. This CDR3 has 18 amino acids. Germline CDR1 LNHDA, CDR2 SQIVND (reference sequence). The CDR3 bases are TGTGCCAGTAGTATAGGTTTTTCGGGTTCCTCCCACACCGGGGAGCTGTTTTTT. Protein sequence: CASSIGFSGSSHTGELFF. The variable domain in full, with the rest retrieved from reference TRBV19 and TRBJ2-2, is DGGITQSPKYLFRKEGQNVTLSCEQNLNHDAMYWYRQDPGQGLRLIYYSQIVNDFQKGDIAEGYSVSREKKESFPLTVTSAQKNPTAFYLCASSIGFSGSSHTGELFFGEGSRLTVL.

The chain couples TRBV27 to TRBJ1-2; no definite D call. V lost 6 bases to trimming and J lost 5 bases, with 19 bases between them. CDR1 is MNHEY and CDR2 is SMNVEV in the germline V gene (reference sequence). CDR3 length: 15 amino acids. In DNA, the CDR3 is TGTGCCAGCAGCCCCATGGGTACGGCGGGGTATGGCTACACCTTC. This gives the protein CASSPMGTAGYGYTF.

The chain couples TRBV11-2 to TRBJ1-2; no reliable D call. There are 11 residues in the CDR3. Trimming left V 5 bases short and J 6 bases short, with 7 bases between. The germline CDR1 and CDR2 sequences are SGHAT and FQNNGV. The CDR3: CASSPFDGYTF. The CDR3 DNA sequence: TGTGCCAGCAGCCCTTTTGATGGCTACACCTTC.